This T cell receptor beta chain was captured by sequencing in a study of a mutant IDH1 vaccine in newly diagnosed glioma listed by TCRdb under 2021. A note on the overall study: Across visits V03 through V10, patients got a total of eight vaccinations, given in weeks 1, 3, 5, 7, 11, 15, 19 and 23. In the chemotherapy-containing groups, vaccination started alongside temozolomide cycles, whereas in patients who had radiotherapy alone it started 4-6 weeks after radiotherapy. Of the roughly 34 treated patients, about 60% were male and approximately 38% were female, and the mean age was approximately 39 years. Prior to enrollment, standard therapy consisting of radiotherapy alone, temozolomide alone, or radiochemotherapy with temozolomide had been administered to patients, with the combination being received by most patients. Six visits were used for peripheral blood collection: V03 (baseline), V05, V07, V10, V12 and V13. Longitudinal TCRB deep sequencing was performed for 25 to 30 treated patients wherever samples were available for exploratory analyses.

For this clone: The clone's antigen remains unknown. Per-base qualities were not stored, and no clone one base away is much larger. This CDR3 is also generated by other DNA sequences in the sample.

What the study reported, not specific to this receptor: Pseudoprogression seemed to be unrelated to changes in the top peripheral T cell clonotypes found by TCRB sequencing. The authors stated that sample limitations prevented analyses of patient blood samples from being reproduced. Across multiple MHC alleles, vaccine-induced immune responses were seen in 90% to 95% of patients. Selection of PBMC samples for TCRB deep sequencing was based on availability.

The library was prepared using the immunoSEQ multiplex PCR assay. Rearranged TCR beta chain sequences were amplified with the hsTCRB Kit following the manufacturer's protocol. TCRB libraries were sequenced on an Illumina MiSeq. In the source study's methods: The kit vendor's proprietary platform handled demultiplexing, trimming and gene mapping. TCRdb's version of the immuneACCESS table is confined to in-frame rearrangements and falls short of the full clone set. An unresolved V gene accounts for under half of the shortfall where checked; the remainder is of unknown origin. That table gives V, J and clone size, and the DNA gave D and trimming. This sample holds roughly 57,000 clones; around 89% were observed only once. 1.5% to 2.5% of the sample lies in the top ten. Sample time point, as interpreted from the label and publication: week 11, during vaccination. Every vaccine dose consisted of 300 ug of a 20-mer mutant IDH1 peptide in Montanide, administered subcutaneously together with topical imiquimod. All donors had newly diagnosed IDH1-mutant astrocytomas of WHO grade 3 or 4 that showed loss of nuclear ATRX. The samples were drawn from NOA16, a multicentre, single-arm, open-label phase I trial in Germany that tested a mutant IDH1 peptide vaccine in humans for the first time. Genomic DNA for TCRB sequencing was extracted from EDTA blood using the DNeasy Blood and Tissue Kit.

The CDR3 numbers 16 residues from cysteine through phenylalanine. Here the CDR3 DNA is all that survives: 48 bases in frame from base 1. Taken from the germline V gene (reference sequence), the CDR1 and CDR2 loops are GTSNPN and SVGIG. The junction carries 22 bases between V and J, which are trimmed by 0 bases and 8 bases respectively. The material was PBMCs, obtained from a glioma patient whose treatment included an IDH1 peptide vaccine. The TCR comes from a man between 40 and 49 years old with glioma. The sequence links TRBV30 to TRBJ1-2; a weak D assignment points to TRBD1 (6 bases agree). The CDR3 reads CAWSVRVVVGGGGYTF. The base sequence is TGTGCCTGGAGTGTTCGAGTAGTGGTCGGGGGCGGGGGCTACACCTTC.